This entry lists 8 T cell receptor beta chains sequenced from one sample in a study of OX40 agonist ivuxolimab in advanced cancers. Profiling relied on immunoSEQ multiplex PCR, and the TCRdb table lists in-frame clones only, not all of them. The sample has 20,000 to 25,000 clones; more than 65% are singletons. The sample consisted of CD4+ or CD8+ T cells sorted from blood, taken in a trial of the OX40 agonist ivuxolimab. Receptors originate from an adult with an advanced solid tumor such as melanoma, head and neck, liver or kidney cancer.

V and J are TRBV5-1 and TRBJ2-7; weak D call: TRBD2 (6 bases). V was pared by 4 bases and J by 2 bases, with 10 bases between. The CDR3 runs 13 residues. Germline CDR1 is SGHRS and CDR2 is YFSETQ. The CDR3 sequence: CASSPSETYEQYF. The CDR3 DNA reads as TGCGCCAGCAGCCCTAGCGAGACCTACGAGCAGTACTTC.

The chain recombines TRBV15 with TRBJ2-3, with D perhaps TRBD2 (5 bases). Germline lookup yields CDR1 LNHNV and CDR2 YYDKDF (reference sequence). The V end was cut by 6 bases, the J end by 6 bases, with 10 bases between. The CDR3 length is 12 residues. The CDR3 sequence: CATRAAGDTQYF. CDR3 nucleotides: TGTGCCACCAGGGCCGCGGGTGATACGCAGTATTTT.

The chain uses TRBV4-1 and TRBJ2-1; tentative D call: TRBD1 (6 bases). This CDR3 has 17 amino acids. CDR1 and CDR2 from the germline V gene are MGHRA and YSYEKL. Trimming cost V 0 bases and J 1 base, with 13 bases left between them. CDR3 protein: CASSQDRGTGSYNEQFF. CDR3 nucleotides: TGCGCCAGCAGCCAAGACAGGGGTACCGGATCCTACAATGAGCAGTTCTTC.

The chain joins TRBV28 to TRBJ2-5; 10 bases match TRBD2. This CDR3 has 15 residues. The ends lost 3 bases at V and 2 bases at J; junction bases unmatched: 3. Germline assignment: CDR1 MDHEN and CDR2 SYDVKM. CDR3 DNA sequence: TGTGCCAGCAGTTTCCAGCGGGAGGGGCAAGAGACCCAGTACTTC. Amino acids: CASSFQREGQETQYF.

This chain links TRBV27 with TRBJ2-7, with D possibly being TRBD1 (6 bases). The CDR3 is 16 residues long. In germline, CDR1 is MNHEY, CDR2 SMNVEV (reference sequence). The V end lost 3 bases, the J end lost 0 bases, and 15 bases lay between the germline ends. CDR3 bases: TGTGCCAGCAGTTTGTCTAACAGGGTCATCTCCTACGAGCAGTACTTC. This codes for CASSLSNRVISYEQYF.

In its sample, this clone was seen a few times. The rearrangement joins TRBV28 to TRBJ1-5; D remains ambiguous. The CDR3 has 17 amino acids. V lost 2 bases and J 3 bases, leaving 17 bases between the germline ends. Germline lookup yields CDR1 MDHEN and CDR2 SYDVKM. The CDR3 spells CASSLDRAPRNNQPQHF. DNA for the CDR3: TGTGCCAGCAGTTTAGACCGGGCCCCACGTAACAATCAGCCCCAGCATTTT.

CDR3 sequence reads: CASSKGGRRVTDTQYF. Here the CDR3 DNA reads TGTGCCAGCAGCAAAGGGGGTAGACGGGTCACAGATACGCAGTATTTT. This chain links TRBV21-1 with TRBJ2-3. TRBV21-1 is given as a pseudogene. The CDR3 covers 16 residues.

V is TRBV29-1 and J is TRBJ1-3; 7 positions agree with TRBD1. CDR3 size: 14 residues. The germline V gene has CDR1 SQVTM and CDR2 ANQGSEA. The V segment lost 3 bases and the J segment 4 bases; nucleotides outside the gene matches: 6. The CDR3 DNA reads TGCAGCGTTGATTTGTCAGGGGGAGGAAACACCATATATTTT. Translated: CSVDLSGGGNTIYF.